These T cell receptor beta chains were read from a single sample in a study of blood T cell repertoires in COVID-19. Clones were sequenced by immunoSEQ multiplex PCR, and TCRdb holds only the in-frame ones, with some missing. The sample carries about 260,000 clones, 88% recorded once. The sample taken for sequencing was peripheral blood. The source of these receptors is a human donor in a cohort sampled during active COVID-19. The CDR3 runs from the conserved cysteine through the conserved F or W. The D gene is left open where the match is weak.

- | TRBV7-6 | CASSLGTASRGAYEQYF
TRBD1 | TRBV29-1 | CSVEEGGTGVTF
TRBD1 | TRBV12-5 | CASGGTGETQYF
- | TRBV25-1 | CASSEYRGNTDTQYF
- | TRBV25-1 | CASSESRDSVTQYF
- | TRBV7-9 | CASSLVGITNYGYTF
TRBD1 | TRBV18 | CASSPGQGRNEKLFF
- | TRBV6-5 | CASSRENSFTYGYTF
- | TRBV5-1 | CASSLSGGGYTF
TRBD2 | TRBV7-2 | CASSLRPSGSYEQYF
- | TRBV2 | CASLGRVTISYEQYF
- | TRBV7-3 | CASSLGRSSGNTIYF
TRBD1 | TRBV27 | CASSSYDRGRGPEAFF
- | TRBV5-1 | CASSLGGGNEKLFF
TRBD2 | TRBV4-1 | CASSQRDGTSGGLSSGANVLTF
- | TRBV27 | CASRGWADNSPLHF
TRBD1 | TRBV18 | CASSYHQGENTEAFF
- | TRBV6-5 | CASSYSQAPYYGYTF
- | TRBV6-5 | CASSYSPAAGTEAFF
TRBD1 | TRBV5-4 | CASSQWTGPEANYGYTF
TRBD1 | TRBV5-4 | CASSEGDRGRLEAFF
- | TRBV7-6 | CASSFNPANYGYTF
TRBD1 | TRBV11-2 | CASSLEGRGWLYTEAFF
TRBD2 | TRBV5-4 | CASSSTSGALWEQYF
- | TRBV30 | CAWVGGQTEITGELFF
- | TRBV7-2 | CASSLVVRGSQPQHF
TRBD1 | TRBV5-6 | CASSLPGQGYEQYF
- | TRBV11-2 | CASSRLGSYYGYTF
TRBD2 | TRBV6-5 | CASTRLAVNTGELFF
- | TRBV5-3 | CARTGDSADYGYTF
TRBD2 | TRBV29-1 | CSVVIGSGGLEQFF
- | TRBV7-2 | CASSLSYQPQHF
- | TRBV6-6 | CASSYRDYNYGYTF
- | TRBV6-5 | CASSTRGGFYEQYF
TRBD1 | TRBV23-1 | CASSLPQGAQPPLGETQYF
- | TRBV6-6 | CASSYEGVGEQYF
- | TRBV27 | CASSYSSGSSYTF
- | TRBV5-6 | CASSPSPGSSYNEQFF
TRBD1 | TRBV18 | CASSKSGTVVAENEKLFF
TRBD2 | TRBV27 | CASTQLAAGGTGELFF
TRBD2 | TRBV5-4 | CASSTGLAGGPTDTQYF
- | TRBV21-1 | CASSKALCEKSNQPQHF
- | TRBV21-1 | CASSKLGPWDYGYTF
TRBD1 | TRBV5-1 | CASSLQGAGQNTEAFF